This T cell receptor beta chain was found in a study of T cell responses to AZD1222 COVID-19 vaccine. The study, taken as a whole, reports: Repertoires were obtained solely post-peak T cell response. White British donors predominated, females outnumbered males, and clonal diversity was possibly underestimated. Seropositive AZD1222 recipients at baseline numbered only five or six. Dominant CD4 TCR responses targeted spike regions 160-218 and 743-854.

Sequencing was performed with immunoSEQ multiplex PCR; in TCRdb, only in-frame clones are kept and a portion is missing. Of 150,000 to 200,000 clones listed, approximately 87% were seen once; the top ten hold approximately 2.5%. On this clone: The antigen is unknown.

The CDR3 is 17 residues long. Source: peripheral blood, taken on day 0 of MenACWY control vaccination. This clonotype was obtained from an adult in good health. This chain connects TRBV21-1 to TRBJ1-6; the table's D call, TRBD1, was not checked against the DNA. TRBV21-1 is designated a pseudogene. CDR3 sequence (DNA): TGTGCCAGCAGAAATTCCCTTACCAGCTCCTATAATTCACCCCTCCACTTT. This gives the protein CASRNSLTSSYNSPLHF.